This T cell receptor (beta chain) was sequenced in a study of beta chain features in type 1 diabetes. Comments on this clone: No antigen is known for it.

Expressed TCRB transcripts were sequenced, since all the RNA that had been isolated was reverse transcribed. For naive, central memory and regulatory T cell samples, reads averaged around 3.8 million. The table came from immunoSEQ multiplex PCR; TCRdb's copy has only in-frame clones and leaves some out. The sample includes 300,000 to 450,000 clones, 9.5% to 10% of them seen just once. Study observations and caveats: Moderate yet significant TCRB CDR3 shortening was seen in Type 1 diabetes patients in all four CD4+ subsets.

The CDR3 sequence is 14 residues long. Germline CDR1 and CDR2: MNHEY and SVGAGI. With V trimmed by 8 bases and J by 10 bases, 11 bases remained unmatched. Sequenced material: central memory CD4+ T cells from blood. The chain has TRBV6-5 and TRBJ2-1, with 10 bases fitting TRBD1. This clonotype originated in a man under 40 with type 1 diabetes. The CDR3 region is CASLRRQGAEEQFF. DNA of the CDR3: TGTGCCAGCCTTCGGAGACAGGGGGCTGAGGAGCAGTTCTTC.